A single sample gave rise to the 26 T cell receptor beta chains below, sequenced in a study of T cells in Graves' hyperthyroidism and ophthalmopathy. RNA transcripts provided the source from which TCR beta CDR3 regions were amplified. Using the HTBI primer set, a first-round RT-PCR was run on the TCR CDR3. TCRdb fed the multiplex PCR reads into MiXCR, producing one record per CDR3 protein. The sample has fewer than 850,000 distinct CDR3 sequences, roughly 17% seen once; the top ten hold 15% to 17%. The specimen sequenced was blood. The receptor source for this set is a man over 45 with Graves' hyperthyroidism.

This clonotype was found many times. The J gene is TRBJ1-1, the V gene TRBV12-3 or TRBV12-4; D perhaps matches TRBD1 (5 bases). There are 14 residues in the CDR3. Trimming took 7 bases from V and 5 from J, leaving 17 bases between them. The CDR3 sequence is CASTFVGGVTEAFF. DNA for the CDR3: TGTGCCAGCACCTTCGTCGGGGGGGTGACTGAAGCTTTCTTT.

The chain employs TRBV28 and TRBJ1-1, with D possibly TRBD1 on 6 matching bases. Germline V gives CDR1 MDHEN, CDR2 SYDVKM. CDR3 length equals 16 residues. Trimming pared 6 bases from V and 0 bases from J, leaving 17 bases between. CDR3 loop: CASSDPGVLMNTEAFF. The DNA of the CDR3 is TGTGCCAGCAGCGACCCAGGGGTACTAATGAACACTGAAGCTTTCTTT. Based on the CDR3 plus reference TRBV28 and TRBJ1-1, the full variable domain is DVKVTQSSRYLVKRTGEKVFLECVQDMDHENMFWYRQDPGLGLRLIYFSYDVKMKEKGDIPEGYSVSREKKERFSLILESASTNQTSMYLCASSDPGVLMNTEAFFGQGTRLTVV.

This clonotype has only a few counts. J is TRBJ1-3 and V is TRBV5-4; D perhaps matches TRBD1 (6 bases). The CDR3 has 16 amino acids. Germline V CDR1 and CDR2: SGHNT, YYREEE (reference sequence). V lost 4 bases, J lost 4 bases, and 18 bases lay in between. The CDR3 loop is CASSLGTTGSGNTIYF. In DNA, the CDR3 is TGTGCCAGCAGCCTGGGGACAACCGGGTCGGGAAACACCATATATTTT.

The chain joins TRBV3-1 to TRBJ1-5, with D possibly being TRBD1 (5 bases). The V gene lost 1 base and the J gene lost 6 bases, with 13 bases spanning the gap. The CDR3 runs 15 residues. CDR1 is LGHDT and CDR2 is YNNKEL in the germline V gene (reference sequence). CDR3 nucleotide sequence: TGTGCCAGCAGCCAAGGATTGGGGCAGACTCAGCCCCAGCATTTT. It encodes CASSQGLGQTQPQHF.

With respect to this clonotype: A much larger clone is a single base away; this may be a read error. The chain couples TRBV11-2 to TRBJ2-2; D is possibly TRBD2 (5 bases). The CDR3 length is 16 residues. Per germline, CDR1 SGHAT and CDR2 FQNNGV. The CDR3 spells CASSLGPRNRAGDLFF. Written as DNA, the CDR3 is TGTGCCAGCAGCTTAGGACCTAGGAATCGAGCCGGGGATCTGTTTTTT.

This clonotype was counted at least ten times. The chain links TRBV28 to TRBJ2-3; TRBD2 agrees at 14 bases. Trimming at V came to 6 bases and at J to 4 bases, leaving 3 bases not matched to a gene. Looked up from germline, CDR1 is MDHEN and CDR2 is SYDVKM. The CDR3 has 15 residues. CDR3 sequence: CASRGTSGSPDTQYF. CDR3 DNA sequence: TGTGCCAGCAGGGGGACTAGCGGGAGCCCAGATACGCAGTATTTT.

This clonotype has at least ten counts. The chain joins TRBV12-3 or TRBV12-4 to TRBJ2-2; TRBD2 might be the D (7 bases). Trimming left V 7 bases short and J 4 bases short, with 16 bases between. The length of the CDR3 is 15 residues. CDR3 loop: CASIWGRGSTGELFF. In DNA, the CDR3 is TGTGCCAGCATCTGGGGGCGGGGGTCCACCGGGGAGCTGTTTTTT.

A few counts support this clonotype. This chain joins TRBV12-3 or TRBV12-4 and TRBJ2-3; D might be TRBD2 (6 bases). CDR3 length equals 14 residues. V gave up 11 bases and J gave up 2 bases, with 17 bases separating them. The CDR3 is CAPLWGVATDTQYF. As DNA, the CDR3 is TGTGCCCCCCTTTGGGGGGTAGCCACAGATACGCAGTATTTT.

At least ten counts were recorded for this clonotype. The genes are TRBV2 and TRBJ2-2; D is perhaps TRBD2 (5 bases). Trimming stripped 7 bases from V and 6 bases from J, with 15 bases between. The CDR3 runs to 14 residues. Germline loops: CDR1 SNHLY, CDR2 FYNNEI. CDR3 sequence: CASNPRGGPGELFF. CDR3 DNA: TGTGCCAGCAACCCCCGAGGAGGACCCGGGGAGCTGTTTTTT.

This clonotype was counted a few times. The genes are TRBV9 and TRBJ2-1; TRBD2 matches at 9 bases. With 4 bases clipped from V and 8 bases from J, the junction kept 10 bases outside the gene matches. This CDR3 is 15 amino acids long. Germline CDR1 reads SGDLS; CDR2 reads YYNGEE. The CDR3 DNA follows: TGTGCCAGCAGCCCGGGAGTAGCGGGAGTGGATGAGCAGTTCTTC. The encoded protein is CASSPGVAGVDEQFF.

As regards this clonotype: Given the absence of the conserved phenylalanine or tryptophan at the CDR3 end, a read error is likely. The rearrangement links TRBV7-9 to TRBJ2-3, with D maybe TRBD2 (6 bases). CDR1 and CDR2 (germline): SEHNR, FQNEAQ (reference sequence). Trimming took off 5 bases at V and 0 bases at J, with 12 bases between the two ends. This CDR3 region has 15 residues. In DNA form, the CDR3 reads TGTGCCAGCAGCCCCCGAGGGACTAGCACAGATACGCAGTATATT. Its translation is CASSPRGTSTDTQYI.

V gene TRBV6-1 combines with J gene TRBJ2-4, with D possibly being TRBD1 or TRBD2 (5 bases each). Deletions cut 7 bases from V and 8 bases from J, with 24 bases between. CDR1 is MNHNS and CDR2 is SASEGT in the germline V gene. This CDR3 comprises 16 residues. The CDR3 nucleotides are TGTGCCAGCATCTCCGGGGCAGGGTCTCGGGGCGACATTCAGTACTTC. This translates into CASISGAGSRGDIQYF.

This clonotype occurred many times. The chain links TRBV28 to TRBJ1-1; D may be TRBD1 (5 bases). The CDR3 has 15 amino acids. V lost 6 bases and J 1 base, leaving 15 bases between the germline ends. Per germline, CDR1 MDHEN and CDR2 SYDVKM. The CDR3 loop is CASSPGTAPNTEAFF. In DNA form, the CDR3 reads TGTGCCAGCAGCCCGGGGACGGCCCCGAACACTGAAGCTTTCTTT.

This clonotype came up many times. The gene calls are TRBV5-1 and TRBJ2-3; the D is unclear. The V and J ends lost 4 bases and 1 base respectively, with 13 bases between them. The CDR3 contains 15 residues. CDR1 SGHRS and CDR2 YFSETQ come from the germline V gene. The CDR3 loop reads CASSLGGGGTDTQYF. The CDR3 DNA reads as TGCGCCAGCAGCCTGGGCGGTGGTGGCACAGATACGCAGTATTTT.

At least ten counts were recorded for this clonotype. The V call is TRBV12-3 or TRBV12-4, the J call TRBJ2-5; 12 bases are a match to TRBD2. The V segment lost 6 bases and the J segment 1 base; nucleotides outside the gene matches: 6. CDR3 length equals 16 residues. The DNA for the CDR3 is TGTGCCAGCAGCCTTACTAGCGGGAGGATCCAAGAGACCCAGTACTTC. Translation: CASSLTSGRIQETQYF.

In this sample, this clonotype turned up a few times. The CDR3 bases are TGCAGTGCCCGGCTCCCGGCTAATAGCAATCAGCCCCAGCATTTT. It is translated as CSARLPANSNQPQHF. The V and J genes are TRBV20-1 and TRBJ1-5; no clear D. The CDR3 contains 15 residues. In germline, CDR1 is DFQATT, CDR2 SNEGSKA (reference sequence). V shed 6 bases and J shed 0 bases, with 15 bases lying between them.

The chain carries TRBV19 and TRBJ1-5; the D gene is possibly TRBD1 (5 bases). This CDR3 region has 14 residues. Germline V gene lookup returns CDR1 LNHDA and CDR2 SQIVND (reference sequence). V shed 6 bases and J shed 3 bases, with 12 bases lying between them. CDR3 in amino acids: CASSIRQNNQPQHF. The CDR3 region has the DNA TGTGCCAGTAGCATAAGACAGAACAATCAGCCCCAGCATTTT.

Ten or more counts support this clonotype. The chain is built from TRBV12-3 or TRBV12-4 and TRBJ2-1, with 10 bases matching TRBD2. The CDR3 covers 16 residues. V shed 7 bases, J shed 6 bases, and the junction held 12 bases outside the gene matches. This CDR3 reads CASKILPTSGFNEQFF. CDR3 coding DNA: TGTGCCAGCAAAATCCTCCCGACTAGCGGGTTCAATGAGCAGTTCTTC.

This clonotype was seen ten or more times. For the CDR3, the DNA is TGTGCCAGCAGCACCATCGCCAAGCAGTACTTC. Protein product: CASSTIAKQYF. The V and J genes are TRBV28 and TRBJ2-7; D remains unclear. The germline V gene has CDR1 MDHEN and CDR2 SYDVKM. The CDR3 has 11 amino acids. Deletions cut 6 bases from V and 8 bases from J, with 11 bases between.

The gene calls are TRBV25-1 and TRBJ1-2; possible D gene TRBD1, 5 bases. CDR3 length equals 12 residues. V was shortened by 8 bases and J by 4 bases, with 11 bases between the two germline ends. From germline, CDR1 is MGHDK and CDR2 SYGVNS. The DNA of the CDR3 is TGTGCCAGCGGGGACTCAGGCTATGGCTACACCTTC. It translates to CASGDSGYGYTF.

This chain joins TRBV27 and TRBJ2-1; 12 nucleotides line up with TRBD2. Germline V CDR1 and CDR2: MNHEY, SMNVEV (reference sequence). CDR3 size: 16 residues. V lost 7 bases and J lost 4; bases outside the gene matches: 8. The CDR3 nucleotides read TGTGCCAGCACCCAAGGGACTAGCGGGCAATACAATGAGCAGTTCTTC. Encoded protein: CASTQGTSGQYNEQFF.

This clonotype was observed many times. The chain carries TRBV30 and TRBJ1-2; 12 positions match TRBD1. V shed 2 bases, J shed 8 bases, and the junction held 9 bases outside the gene matches. CDR1 and CDR2 from the germline V gene are GTSNPN and SVGIG (reference sequence). The CDR3 loop spans 15 amino acids. CDR3 DNA sequence: TGTGCCTGGAGTATCGGGACAGGGGGCTTGAGAGGCTACACCTTC. It encodes CAWSIGTGGLRGYTF.

The chain recombines TRBV3-1 with TRBJ1-2; 7 positions match TRBD1. The length of the CDR3 is 15 residues. Germline assignment: CDR1 LGHDT and CDR2 YNNKEL (reference sequence). The V and J ends lost 0 bases and 8 bases, in that order; junction bases with no gene match: 9. CDR3 protein: CASSQDLTGEEGYTF. The CDR3 DNA is TGTGCCAGCAGCCAAGATCTTACAGGGGAGGAAGGCTACACCTTC.

The chain links TRBV20-1 to TRBJ1-1; D uncertain. The germline V gene has CDR1 DFQATT and CDR2 SNEGSKA (reference sequence). CDR3 length equals 13 residues. V was trimmed by 6 bases and J by 2 bases, leaving 13 bases between them. The CDR3 protein is CSADREANTEAFF. CDR3 DNA: TGCAGTGCGGATAGGGAGGCCAACACTGAAGCTTTCTTT.

J is TRBJ2-7 and V is TRBV27; 8 bases are shared with TRBD1. Trimming took 4 bases from V and 3 from J; bases not matched to a gene: 5. Germline loops: CDR1 MNHEY, CDR2 SMNVEV (reference sequence). This CDR3 is built from 14 residues. The CDR3 bases are TGTGCCAGCAGTTCCCAGGGGGCGCTCTACGAGCAGTACTTC. Protein: CASSSQGALYEQYF.

This clonotype was recorded many times. The chain has TRBV28 and TRBJ2-3, with D unresolved. The V and J ends lost 6 bases and 2 bases respectively, with 6 bases between them. The CDR3 extends over 12 amino acids. From germline, CDR1 is MDHEN and CDR2 SYDVKM. The CDR3 spells CASSLITDTQYF. The CDR3 nucleotides are TGTGCCAGCAGCTTAATCACAGATACGCAGTATTTT.